This T cell receptor beta chain was sequenced during a study of human T cells and chemical hapten exposure. There are a few counts of this clonotype. Its cognate antigen is unknown. Regarding the study as a whole: Expanded TCRs showed more large CDR3 clusters than pre-sensitization or healthy control sets.

The germline V gene has CDR1 MNHEY and CDR2 SVGAGI. V shed 5 bases, J shed 4 bases, and the junction held 5 bases outside the gene matches. The CDR3 covers 16 residues. Library construction involved attaching unique molecular identifiers to individual cDNA molecules, which allowed quantitative, reproducible TCR counting. In the authors' workflow: Sample TCR counts, which ranged from roughly 20,000 to 750,000, had a median of 95,638. TCRdb fed the RACE reads into MiXCR, producing one record per CDR3 protein. Clone size and V and J calls follow TCRdb, not the original study. The sample contains some 87,000 distinct CDR3 sequences, about a tenth of which appear only once. Time point defined: patch test 1, 2 weeks after DPC sensitization. Treatment: therapeutic diphenylcyclopropenone sensitization with weekly scalp DPC. Blood was drawn before each patch test was applied.

The starting material was whole blood, obtained in connection with sensitization to the hapten diphenylcyclopropenone (DPC). The genes are TRBV6-5 and TRBJ2-5; 15 bases line up with TRBD2. This TCR was recovered from a woman between 50 and 59 years old with alopecia areata. Some clones in this sample may be carry-over from other donors' samples. Written as DNA, the CDR3 is TGTGCCAGCAGTCTGGGACTAGCGGGAGGAGGAGAGACCCAGTACTTC. Translating it yields CASSLGLAGGGETQYF.